The clone carrying this TCR beta chain was recorded at least ten times. This specimen comes from a study of tumor and adjacent non-tumor tissue in lung cancer. A modified ARM-PCR protocol with three rounds of nested PCR amplified TCRbeta. TCRdb analysed the multiplex PCR reads with MiXCR anew, one entry per CDR3 protein. This table holds fewer than 85,000 distinct CDR3 sequences, more than 60% found once. The template was RNA from unsorted bulk tissue. The V end lost 7 bases, the J end lost 4 bases, and 10 bases lay between the germline ends. CDR3 length: 13 amino acids. Germline CDR1 and CDR2: MDHEN and SYDVKM.

The sample taken for sequencing was lung tumor tissue. The chain couples TRBV28 to TRBJ2-2; D is perhaps TRBD2 (5 bases). This clonotype originated in a woman aged 45-65 years with non-small cell lung cancer. CDR3: CASIYRGTGELFF. The CDR3 nucleotides are TGTGCCAGCATCTACCGGGGCACCGGGGAGCTGTTTTTT.